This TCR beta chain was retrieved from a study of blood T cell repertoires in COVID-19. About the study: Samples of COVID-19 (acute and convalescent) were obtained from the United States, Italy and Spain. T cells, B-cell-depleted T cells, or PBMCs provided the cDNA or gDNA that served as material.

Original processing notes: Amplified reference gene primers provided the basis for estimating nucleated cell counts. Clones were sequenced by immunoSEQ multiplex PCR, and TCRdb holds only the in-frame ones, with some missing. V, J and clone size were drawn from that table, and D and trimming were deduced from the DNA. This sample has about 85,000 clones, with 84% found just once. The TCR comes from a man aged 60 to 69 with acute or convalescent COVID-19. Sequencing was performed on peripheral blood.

CDR3 region: CASSAGQPNQPQHF. The CDR3 DNA reads TGTGCCAGCAGTGCCGGACAGCCCAATCAGCCCCAGCATTTT. The V and J genes are TRBV3-1 (or the pseudogene TRBV3-2) and TRBJ1-5; weak D call: TRBD1 (6 bases). Germline V gene sequence: CDR1 LGHDT, CDR2 YNNKEL (reference sequence). Trimming removed 6 bases from V and 3 bases from J, with 12 bases in between. The CDR3 covers 14 residues.